This TCR beta chain was obtained from a study of shared clonotypes between healthy human individuals. TCRdb's copy holds only in-frame clones and misses some; the assay was immunoSEQ multiplex PCR. The sample shows approximately 740,000 clones, more than 85% of them seen only once. With 3 bases removed from V and 5 bases from J, the gap between germline ends came to 11 bases. Germline V gene data show CDR1 as SGHAT and CDR2 as FQNNGV. This CDR3 has 13 residues. The naive CD8 fraction comprised CD45RO-negative cells positively selected for CCR7 and excluded terminally differentiated effector memory CD45RA+ cells.

The chain couples TRBV11-2 to TRBJ2-7, with D maybe TRBD1 (5 bases). The TCR was taken from a young man in good health. Sequencing was carried out using naive CD8+ T cells sorted from blood. CDR3 region: CASSFQGVDEQYF. CDR3 in DNA: TGTGCCAGCAGCTTCCAGGGTGTGGACGAGCAGTACTTC.